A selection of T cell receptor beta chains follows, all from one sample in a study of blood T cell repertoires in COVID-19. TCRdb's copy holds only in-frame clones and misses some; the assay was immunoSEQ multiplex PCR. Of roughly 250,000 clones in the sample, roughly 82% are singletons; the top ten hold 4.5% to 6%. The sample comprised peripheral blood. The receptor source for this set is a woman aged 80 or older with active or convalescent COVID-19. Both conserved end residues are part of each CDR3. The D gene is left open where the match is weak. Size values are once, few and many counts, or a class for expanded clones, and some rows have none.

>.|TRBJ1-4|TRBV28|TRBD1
CASSYQGGEKLFF
TGTGCCAGCAGTTACCAGGGGGGCGAAAAACTGTTTTTT
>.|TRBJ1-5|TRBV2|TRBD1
CASSPGQGSQPQHF
TGTGCCAGCTCGCCGGGACAGGGTTCACAGCCCCAGCATTTT
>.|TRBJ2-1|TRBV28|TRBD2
CASRGLAYNEQFF
TGTGCCAGCAGAGGACTAGCCTACAATGAGCAGTTCTTC
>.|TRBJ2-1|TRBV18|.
CASSQKAGNSYNEQFF
TGTGCCAGCTCCCAAAAGGCAGGGAATTCCTACAATGAGCAGTTCTTC
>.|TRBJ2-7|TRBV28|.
CASSLQGYHEQYF
TGTGCCAGCAGTTTACAGGGGTACCACGAGCAGTACTTC
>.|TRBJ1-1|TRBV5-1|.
CASSLILPGDTEAFF
TGCGCCAGCAGCTTGATTCTTCCGGGGGACACTGAAGCTTTCTTT
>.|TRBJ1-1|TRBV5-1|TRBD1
CASSVTGTGGENTEAFF
TGCGCCAGCAGCGTCACCGGGACAGGGGGAGAGAACACTGAAGCTTTCTTT
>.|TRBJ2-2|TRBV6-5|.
CASSLRSTGELFF
TGTGCCAGCAGTCTACGTAGCACCGGGGAGCTGTTTTTT
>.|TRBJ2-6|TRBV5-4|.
CASSLAVSSGANVLTF
TGTGCCAGCAGCTTGGCCGTATCCTCTGGGGCCAACGTCCTGACTTTC
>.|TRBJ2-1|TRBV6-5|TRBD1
CASGTGLSSYNEQFF
TGTGCCAGCGGGACAGGGTTGAGCTCCTACAATGAGCAGTTCTTC
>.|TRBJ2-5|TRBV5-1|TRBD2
CASSLLGTRETQYF
TGCGCCAGCAGCTTGCTGGGGACTAGAGAGACCCAGTACTTC
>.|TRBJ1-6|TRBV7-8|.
CASSLNAPTIGSPLHF
TGTGCCAGCAGCTTAAACGCCCCGACTATTGGGTCACCCCTCCACTTT
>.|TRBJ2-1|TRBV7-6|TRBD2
CASSLVELADNEQFF
TGTGCCAGCAGCTTAGTAGAACTAGCGGACAATGAGCAGTTCTTC
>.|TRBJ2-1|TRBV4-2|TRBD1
CASSQDVGAGGYNEQFF
TGTGCCAGCAGCCAAGATGTAGGGGCAGGGGGTTACAATGAGCAGTTCTTC
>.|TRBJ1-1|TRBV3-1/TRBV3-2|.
CASSQDGQNTEAFF
TGTGCCAGCAGCCAAGATGGCCAGAACACTGAAGCTTTCTTT
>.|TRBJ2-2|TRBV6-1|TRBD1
CASRTGDLTGELFF
TGTGCCAGCAGGACAGGGGACCTCACCGGGGAGCTGTTTTTT
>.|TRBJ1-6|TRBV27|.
CASSYRVDSPLHF
TGTGCCAGCAGTTACAGGGTGGATTCACCCCTCCACTTT
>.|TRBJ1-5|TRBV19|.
CASRDPGTTQWGNQPQHF
TGTGCCAGTAGGGACCCGGGGACAACCCAATGGGGCAATCAGCCCCAGCATTTT
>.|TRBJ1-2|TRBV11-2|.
CASSPGLYGYTF
TGTGCCAGCAGCCCAGGACTCTATGGCTACACCTTC
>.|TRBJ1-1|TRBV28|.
CASIEEQGSSSFF
TGTGCCAGCATCGAAGAACAGGGTAGTTCCTCTTTCTTT
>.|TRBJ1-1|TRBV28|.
CASSFVGAAVLNTEAFF
TGTGCCAGCAGTTTTGTAGGGGCTGCTGTCCTGAACACTGAAGCTTTCTTT
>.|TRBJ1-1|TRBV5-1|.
CASSLFEAGTEAFF
TGCGCCAGCAGCTTGTTCGAAGCAGGCACTGAAGCTTTCTTT
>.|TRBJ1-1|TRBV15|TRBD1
CATSGGNTEAFF
TGTGCCACCTCAGGGGGTAACACTGAAGCTTTCTTT
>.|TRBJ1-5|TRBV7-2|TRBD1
CASSLGPGQGYSNQPQHF
TGTGCCAGCAGCTTGGGCCCGGGACAGGGATATAGCAATCAGCCCCAGCATTTT
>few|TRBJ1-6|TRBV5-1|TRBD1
CASSLTGGSSYNSPLHF
TGCGCCAGCAGCTTGACAGGGGGAAGCTCCTATAATTCACCCCTCCACTTT
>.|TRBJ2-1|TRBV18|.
CASSPVPAGREQFF
TGTGCCAGCTCACCAGTGCCCGCGGGGCGCGAGCAGTTCTTC
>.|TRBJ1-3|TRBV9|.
CASSGGISFSGNTIYF
TGTGCCAGCAGCGGCGGGATCTCCTTCTCTGGAAACACCATATATTTT
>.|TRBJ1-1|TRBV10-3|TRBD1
CATKGGGGTEAFF
TGTGCCACCAAAGGGGGCGGAGGCACTGAAGCTTTCTTT
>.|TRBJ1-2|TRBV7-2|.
CASSLGAGYGYGYTF
TGTGCCAGCAGCTTAGGTGCAGGATATGGGTATGGCTACACCTTC
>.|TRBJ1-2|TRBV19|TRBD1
CATRDRGPLYGYTF
TGTGCCACCCGGGACAGGGGCCCCCTCTATGGCTACACCTTC
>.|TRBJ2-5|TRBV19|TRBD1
CASSIGQGVETQYF
TGTGCCAGTAGTATCGGGCAGGGGGTAGAGACCCAGTACTTC
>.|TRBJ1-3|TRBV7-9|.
CASSVTGNTIYF
TGTGCCAGCAGCGTCACAGGAAACACCATATATTTT
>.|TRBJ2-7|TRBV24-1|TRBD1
CATSDPGQGPYEQYF
TGTGCCACCAGTGATCCAGGACAGGGGCCCTACGAGCAGTACTTC
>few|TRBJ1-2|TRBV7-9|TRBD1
CASSPGQGLGGYTF
TGTGCCAGCAGCCCAGGACAGGGGTTAGGTGGCTACACCTTC
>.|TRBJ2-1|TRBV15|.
CATSRAPQEGRLF
TGTGCCACCAGCAGAGCACCCCAGGAGGGTCGGCTCTTC
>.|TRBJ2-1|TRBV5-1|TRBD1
CASSPGDRGREQFF
TGCGCCAGCAGCCCGGGGGACAGGGGGCGTGAGCAGTTCTTC
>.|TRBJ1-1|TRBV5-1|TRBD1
CASSGQGARTEAFF
TGCGCCAGCAGCGGACAGGGGGCGCGCACTGAAGCTTTCTTT
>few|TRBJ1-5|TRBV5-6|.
CASSLEHSNQPQHF
TGTGCCAGCAGCTTGGAACATTCCAATCAGCCCCAGCATTTT
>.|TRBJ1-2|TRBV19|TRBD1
CASKRAQGAGLLDGYTF
TGTGCCAGTAAGAGGGCCCAGGGGGCAGGTTTACTTGACGGCTACACCTTC
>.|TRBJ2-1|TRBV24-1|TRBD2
CATSDFTGVAGSSYNGQFF
TGTGCCACCAGTGATTTTACGGGGGTAGCGGGGAGCTCCTACAATGGGCAGTTCTTC
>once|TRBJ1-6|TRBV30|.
CAWSVEAAPLHF
TGTGCCTGGAGTGTAGAGGCGGCACCCCTCCACTTT
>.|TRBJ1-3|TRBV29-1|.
CSALVPGNTIYF
TGCAGCGCCCTCGTTCCTGGAAACACCATATATTTT
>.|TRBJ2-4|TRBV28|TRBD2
CASTWGGELIRYF
TGTGCCAGCACGTGGGGGGGGGAGCTTATCCGGTACTTC
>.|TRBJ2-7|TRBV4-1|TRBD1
CASSQSLPGQGLYEQYF
TGCGCCAGCAGCCAATCCCTCCCGGGACAGGGATTATACGAGCAGTACTTC
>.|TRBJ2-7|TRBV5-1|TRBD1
CASRHAGGPYEQYF
TGCGCCAGCCGGCACGCAGGGGGTCCATACGAGCAGTACTTC
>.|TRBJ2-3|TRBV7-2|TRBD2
CASSRSGWGDTQYF
TGTGCCAGCAGCCGTAGCGGGTGGGGAGATACGCAGTATTTT
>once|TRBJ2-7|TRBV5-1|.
CASSLATSSYEQYF
TGCGCCAGCAGCTTAGCGACTAGCTCCTACGAGCAGTACTTC
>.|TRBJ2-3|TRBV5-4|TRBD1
CASSPDRAGTQYF
TGTGCCAGCAGCCCGGACAGGGCGGGTACGCAGTATTTT
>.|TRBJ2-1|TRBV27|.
CASSLARDEQFF
TGTGCCAGCAGTTTAGCGAGGGATGAGCAGTTCTTC
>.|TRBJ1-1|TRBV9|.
CASSYLTRAEAFF
TGTGCCAGCAGCTACCTCACGAGGGCTGAAGCTTTCTTT
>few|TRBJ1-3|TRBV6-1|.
CASSEGSYSGNTIYF
TGTGCCAGCAGTGAGGGGAGTTACTCTGGAAACACCATATATTTT
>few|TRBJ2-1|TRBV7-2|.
CASSLATGKDEQFF
TGTGCCAGCAGCTTAGCCACAGGGAAGGATGAGCAGTTCTTC
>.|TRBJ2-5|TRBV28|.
CASSPPGDETQYF
TGTGCCAGCAGTCCCCCAGGGGACGAGACCCAGTACTTC
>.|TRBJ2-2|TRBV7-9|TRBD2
CASSSGLAPWAGELFF
TGTGCCAGCAGCTCGGGACTAGCTCCTTGGGCCGGGGAGCTGTTTTTT
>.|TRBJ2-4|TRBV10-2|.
CASSESTSGLNIQYF
TGCGCCAGCAGTGAGTCGACTAGTGGTTTAAACATTCAGTACTTC
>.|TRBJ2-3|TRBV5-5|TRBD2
CASSITSGRAPDTQYF
TGTGCCAGCAGCATTACTAGCGGGAGGGCCCCAGATACGCAGTATTTT
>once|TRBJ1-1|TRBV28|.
CASSFALGGWDTEAFF
TGTGCCAGCAGTTTTGCCCTAGGGGGTTGGGACACTGAAGCTTTCTTT